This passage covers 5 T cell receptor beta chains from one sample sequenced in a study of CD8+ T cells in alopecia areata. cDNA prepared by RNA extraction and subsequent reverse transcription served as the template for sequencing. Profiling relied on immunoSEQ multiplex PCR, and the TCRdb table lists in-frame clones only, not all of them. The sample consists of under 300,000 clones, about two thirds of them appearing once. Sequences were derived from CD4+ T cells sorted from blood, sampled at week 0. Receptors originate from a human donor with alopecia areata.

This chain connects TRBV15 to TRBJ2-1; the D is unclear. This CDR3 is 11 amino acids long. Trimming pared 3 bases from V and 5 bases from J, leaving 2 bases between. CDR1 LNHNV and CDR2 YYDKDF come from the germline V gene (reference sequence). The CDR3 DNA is TGTGCCACCAGCAGCGACAATGAGCAGTTCTTC. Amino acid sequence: CATSSDNEQFF.

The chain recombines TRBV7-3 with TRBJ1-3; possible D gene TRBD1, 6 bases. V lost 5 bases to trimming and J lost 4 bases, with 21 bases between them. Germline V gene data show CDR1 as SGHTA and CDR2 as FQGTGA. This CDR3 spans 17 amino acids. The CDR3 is CASSQGHSSAGGNTIYF. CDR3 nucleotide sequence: TGTGCCAGCAGCCAGGGACATAGTTCGGCCGGCGGAAACACCATATATTTT. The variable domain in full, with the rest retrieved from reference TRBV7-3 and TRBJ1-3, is GAGVSQTPSNKVTEKGKYVELRCDPISGHTALYWYRQSLGQGPEFLIYFQGTGAADDSGLPNDRFFAVRPEGSVSTLKIQRTERGDSAVYLCASSQGHSSAGGNTIYFGEGSWLTVV.

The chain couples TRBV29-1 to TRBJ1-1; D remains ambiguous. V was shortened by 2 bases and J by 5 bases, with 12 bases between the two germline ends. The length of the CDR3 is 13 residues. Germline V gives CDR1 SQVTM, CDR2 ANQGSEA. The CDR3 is CSVEKAPGTEAFF. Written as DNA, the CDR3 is TGCAGCGTTGAAAAGGCTCCCGGAACTGAAGCTTTCTTT.

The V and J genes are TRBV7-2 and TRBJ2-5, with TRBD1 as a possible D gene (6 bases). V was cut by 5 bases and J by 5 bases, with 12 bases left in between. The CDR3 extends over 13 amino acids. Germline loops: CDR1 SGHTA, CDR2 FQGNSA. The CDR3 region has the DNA TGTGCCAGCAGCCGCGGACAGTCCGAGACCCAGTACTTC. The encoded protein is CASSRGQSETQYF.

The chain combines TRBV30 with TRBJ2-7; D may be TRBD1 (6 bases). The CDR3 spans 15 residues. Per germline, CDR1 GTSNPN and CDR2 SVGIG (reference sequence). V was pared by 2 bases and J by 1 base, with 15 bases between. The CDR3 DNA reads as TGTGCCTGGAGTACCTTAGGGGGACGGTCCTACGAGCAGTACTTC. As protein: CAWSTLGGRSYEQYF. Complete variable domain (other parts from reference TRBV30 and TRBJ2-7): SQTIHQWPATLVQPVGSPLSLECTVEGTSNPNLYWYRQAAGRGLQLLFYSVGIGQISSEVPQNLSASRPQDRQFILSSKKLLLSDSGFYLCAWSTLGGRSYEQYFGPGTRLTVT.